This T cell receptor (beta chain) was obtained from a study of blood T cell repertoires in COVID-19. About the study: Both acute and convalescent COVID-19 samples were obtained from the United States, Italy and Spain. Sample material is recorded as cDNA or gDNA derived from T cells, B-cell-depleted T cells, or PBMCs.

Profiled with immunoSEQ multiplex PCR; TCRdb holds only in-frame clones, not every one. The sample lists about 240,000 clones, 87% occurring once. This sequence was found in a man in his sixties who had recovered from COVID-19. Sequencing was done on a sample of peripheral blood.

The CDR3 reads CASQTSGGTDTQYF. The CDR3 DNA reads as TGTGCCAGCCAAACTAGCGGGGGGACAGATACGCAGTATTTT. The V gene is TRBV19, the J gene TRBJ2-3; 12 positions match TRBD2. Unmatched junction bases numbered 4, after V lost 9 bases and J lost 3 bases. This CDR3 contains 14 residues. Germline CDR1 and CDR2: LNHDA and SQIVND (reference sequence).